This T cell receptor beta chain came from a study of response to subunit inactivated influenza vaccine. The study, taken as a whole, reports: Each seasonal influenza vaccination recruits few new T cells, the authors suggested.

CDR3 size: 15 residues. Germline CDR1 and CDR2: DFQATT and SNEGSKA (reference sequence). V dropped 3 bases and J dropped 8; count of bases not matched to a gene: 9. Each CDR3 protein gets one entry after TCRdb re-called the RT-PCR reads with MiXCR. The profile covers 650,000 to 800,000 distinct CDR3 sequences, with roughly 14% appearing a single time and around 6.5% taken by the ten largest. This clonotype has ten or more counts. What it binds is not known. This TCR derives from a man aged 45-65 years who received an inactivated influenza vaccine. The chain couples TRBV20-1 to TRBJ2-1, with 11 bases that match TRBD2. The material was PBMCs from blood, obtained around two weeks before vaccination. The CDR3 here is CSASSLAGGMDEQFF. CDR3 DNA sequence: TGCAGTGCTAGTTCCCTAGCGGGAGGAATGGATGAGCAGTTCTTC.